This paragraph reports one TCR beta chain. This record comes from a study of blood T cell repertoires in COVID-19. Study overall: PBMCs, B-cell-depleted T cells, or T cells provided the cDNA or gDNA that made up the material.

Germline V gene data show CDR1 as SQVTM and CDR2 as ANQGSEA. The CDR3 runs to 15 residues. V lost 0 bases, J lost 4 bases, and 13 bases lay in between. Per the original data handling: Amplification with reference gene primers provided the estimates of nucleated cell counts. Sequencing was performed with immunoSEQ multiplex PCR; in TCRdb, only in-frame clones are kept and a portion is missing. V and J calls and clone size are those listed in that table; D and trimming were worked out from the DNA. The sample contains more than 100,000 clones, roughly 83% of which appear only once. Material: peripheral blood. This rearrangement joins TRBV29-1 to TRBJ1-3; D unresolved. The TCR was taken from a woman aged 45-60 years with acute or convalescent COVID-19. CDR3 residues: CSVEDQFRSGNTIYF. Written as DNA, the CDR3 is TGCAGCGTTGAAGATCAGTTCAGGTCCGGAAACACCATATATTTT. The entire variable domain, with the rest obtained from reference TRBV29-1 and TRBJ1-3, is as follows: SAVISQKPSRDICQRGTSLTIQCQVDSQVTMMFWYRQQPGQSLTLIATANQGSEATYESGFVIDKFPISRPNLTFSTLTVSNMSPEDSSIYLCSVEDQFRSGNTIYFGEGSWLTVV.